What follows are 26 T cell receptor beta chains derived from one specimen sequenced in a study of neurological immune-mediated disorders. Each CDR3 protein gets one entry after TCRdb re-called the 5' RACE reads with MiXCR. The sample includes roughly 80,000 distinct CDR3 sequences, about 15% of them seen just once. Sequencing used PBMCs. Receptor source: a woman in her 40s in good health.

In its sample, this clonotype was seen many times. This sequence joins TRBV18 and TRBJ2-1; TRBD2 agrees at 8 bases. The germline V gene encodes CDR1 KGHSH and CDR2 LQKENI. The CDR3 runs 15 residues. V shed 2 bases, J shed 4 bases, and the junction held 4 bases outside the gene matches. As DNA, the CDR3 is TGTGCCAGCTCACCAACTCGCGGGGGGTACAATGAGCAGTTCTTC. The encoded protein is CASSPTRGGYNEQFF.

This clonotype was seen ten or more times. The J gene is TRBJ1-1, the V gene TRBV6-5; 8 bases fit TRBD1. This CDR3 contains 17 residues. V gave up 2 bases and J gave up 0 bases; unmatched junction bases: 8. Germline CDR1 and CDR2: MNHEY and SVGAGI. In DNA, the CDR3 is TGTGCCAGCAGTTACCCACCTCAGGGGGCGGTGAACACTGAAGCTTTCTTT. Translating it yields CASSYPPQGAVNTEAFF.

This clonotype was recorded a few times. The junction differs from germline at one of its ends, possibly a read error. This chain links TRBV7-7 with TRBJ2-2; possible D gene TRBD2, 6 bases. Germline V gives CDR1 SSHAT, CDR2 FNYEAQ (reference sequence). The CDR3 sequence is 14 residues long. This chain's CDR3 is CASSSEGIAGELFF. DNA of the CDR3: TGTGCTAGCAGCTCGGAGGGGATAGCCGGGGAGCTGTTTTTT.

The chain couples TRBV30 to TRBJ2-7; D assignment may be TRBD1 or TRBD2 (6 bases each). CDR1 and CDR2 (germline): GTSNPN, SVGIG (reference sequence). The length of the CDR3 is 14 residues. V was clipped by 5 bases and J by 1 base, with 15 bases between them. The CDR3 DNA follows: TGTGCCTGGGGTTCGGGGGCACGATCCTACGAGCAGTACTTC. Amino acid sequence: CAWGSGARSYEQYF.

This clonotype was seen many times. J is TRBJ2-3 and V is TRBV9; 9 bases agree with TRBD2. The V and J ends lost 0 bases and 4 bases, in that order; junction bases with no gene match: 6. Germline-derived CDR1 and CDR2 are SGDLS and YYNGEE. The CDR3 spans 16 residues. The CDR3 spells CASSVEAGGPADTQYF. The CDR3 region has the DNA TGTGCCAGCAGCGTAGAGGCGGGGGGGCCGGCAGATACGCAGTATTTT.

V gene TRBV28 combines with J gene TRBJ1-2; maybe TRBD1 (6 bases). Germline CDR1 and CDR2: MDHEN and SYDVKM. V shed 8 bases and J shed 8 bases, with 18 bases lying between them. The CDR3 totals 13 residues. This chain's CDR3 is CASVDRTTVGYTF. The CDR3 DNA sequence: TGTGCCAGCGTAGACAGGACCACGGTGGGCTACACCTTC.

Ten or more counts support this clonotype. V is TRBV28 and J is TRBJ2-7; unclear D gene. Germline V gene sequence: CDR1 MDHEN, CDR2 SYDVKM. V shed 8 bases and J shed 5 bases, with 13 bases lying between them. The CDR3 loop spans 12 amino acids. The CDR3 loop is CASGSWANEQYV. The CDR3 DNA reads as TGTGCCAGCGGGTCATGGGCGAACGAGCAGTACGTC.

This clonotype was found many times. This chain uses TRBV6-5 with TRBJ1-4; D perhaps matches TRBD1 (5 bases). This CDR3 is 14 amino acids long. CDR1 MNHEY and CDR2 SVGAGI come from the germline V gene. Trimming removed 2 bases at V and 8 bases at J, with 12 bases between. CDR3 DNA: TGTGCCAGCAGTTACCGAGCTGGGGGAGAAAAACTGTTTTTT. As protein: CASSYRAGGEKLFF.

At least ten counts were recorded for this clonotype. The CDR3 DNA is TGTGCCATCAGTGAGCCGCAACAGGGGACCGAGACCCAGTACTTC. Its protein product is CAISEPQQGTETQYF. The chain joins TRBV10-3 to TRBJ2-5; 7 nucleotides agree with TRBD1. CDR1 is ENHRY and CDR2 is SYGVKD in the germline V gene. V gave up 2 bases and J gave up 5 bases; unmatched junction bases: 8. The CDR3 is 15 residues long.

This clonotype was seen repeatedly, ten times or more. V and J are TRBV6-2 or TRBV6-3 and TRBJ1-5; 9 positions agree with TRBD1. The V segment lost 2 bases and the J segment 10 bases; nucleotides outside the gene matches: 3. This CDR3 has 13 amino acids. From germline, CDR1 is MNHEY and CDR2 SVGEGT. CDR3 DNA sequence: TGTGCCAGCAGTTACGGACAGGGGTATCCCCAGCATTTT. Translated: CASSYGQGYPQHF.

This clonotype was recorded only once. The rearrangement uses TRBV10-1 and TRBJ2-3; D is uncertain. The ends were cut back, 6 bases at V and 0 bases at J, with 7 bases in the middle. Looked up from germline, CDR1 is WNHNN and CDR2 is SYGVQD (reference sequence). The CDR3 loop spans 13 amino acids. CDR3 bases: TGCGCCAGCAGCACAACTAGCACAGATACGCAGTATTTT. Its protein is CASSTTSTDTQYF.

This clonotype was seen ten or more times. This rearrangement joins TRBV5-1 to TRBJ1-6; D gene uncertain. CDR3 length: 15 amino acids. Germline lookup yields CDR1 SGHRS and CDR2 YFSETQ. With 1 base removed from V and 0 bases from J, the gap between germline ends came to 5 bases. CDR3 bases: TGCGCCAGCAGCTTGTGGGGCTCCTATAATTCACCCCTCCACTTT. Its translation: CASSLWGSYNSPLHF.

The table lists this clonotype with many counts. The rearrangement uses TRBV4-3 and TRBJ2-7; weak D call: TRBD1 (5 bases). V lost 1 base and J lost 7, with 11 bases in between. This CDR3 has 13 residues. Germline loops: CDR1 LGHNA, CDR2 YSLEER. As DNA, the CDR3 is TGCGCCAGCAGCCAAGGTTTGAGGACAGAGCAGTACTTC. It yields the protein CASSQGLRTEQYF.

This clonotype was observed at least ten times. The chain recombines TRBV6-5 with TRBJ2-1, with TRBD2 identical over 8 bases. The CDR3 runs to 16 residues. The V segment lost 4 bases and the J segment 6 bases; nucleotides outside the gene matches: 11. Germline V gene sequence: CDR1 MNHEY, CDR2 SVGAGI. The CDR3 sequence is CASSSLGGGMGNEQFF. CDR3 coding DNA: TGTGCCAGCAGTTCCCTTGGCGGGGGGATGGGCAATGAGCAGTTCTTC.

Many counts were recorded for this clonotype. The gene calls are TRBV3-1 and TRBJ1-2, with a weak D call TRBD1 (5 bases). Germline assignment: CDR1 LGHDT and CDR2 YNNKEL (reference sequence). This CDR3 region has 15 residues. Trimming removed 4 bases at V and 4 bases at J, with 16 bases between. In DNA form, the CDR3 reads TGTGCCAGCAGCCCAAGGGACTCGAGGCTCTATGGCTACACCTTC. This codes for CASSPRDSRLYGYTF.

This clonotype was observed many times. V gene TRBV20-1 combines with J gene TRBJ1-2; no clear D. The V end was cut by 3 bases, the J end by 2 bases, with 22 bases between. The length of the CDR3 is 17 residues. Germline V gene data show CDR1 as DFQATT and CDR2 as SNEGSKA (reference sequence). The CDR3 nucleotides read TGCAGTGCTAGGGCAACAGCCTCGTGGGTAGAAAACTATGGCTACACCTTC. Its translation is CSARATASWVENYGYTF.

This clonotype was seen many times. CDR3: CASSRTGYEQYF. The CDR3 DNA is TGTGCCAGCAGCCGAACAGGGTACGAGCAGTACTTC. This chain joins TRBV5-6 and TRBJ2-7; maybe TRBD1 (6 bases). Germline CDR1 is SGHDT and CDR2 is YYEEEE. The CDR3 consists of 12 residues. Trimming removed 4 bases at V and 4 bases at J, with 9 bases between.

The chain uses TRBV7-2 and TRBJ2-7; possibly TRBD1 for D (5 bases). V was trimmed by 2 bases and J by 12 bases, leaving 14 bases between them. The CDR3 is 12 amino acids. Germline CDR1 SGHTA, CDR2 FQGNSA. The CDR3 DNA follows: TGTGCCAGCAGCTTAAAACAGACAGCTCTGTACGTC. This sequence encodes CASSLKQTALYV.

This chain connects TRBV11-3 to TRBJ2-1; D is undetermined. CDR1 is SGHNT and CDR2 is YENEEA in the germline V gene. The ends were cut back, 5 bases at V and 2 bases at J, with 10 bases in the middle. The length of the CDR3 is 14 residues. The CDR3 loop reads CASSPDNAYNEQFF. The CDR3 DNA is TGTGCCAGCAGCCCAGACAATGCCTACAATGAGCAGTTCTTC.

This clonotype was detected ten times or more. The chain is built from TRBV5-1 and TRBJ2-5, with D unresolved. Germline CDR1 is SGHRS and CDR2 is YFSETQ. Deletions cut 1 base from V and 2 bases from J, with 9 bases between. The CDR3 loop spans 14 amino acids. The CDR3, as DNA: TGCGCCAGCAGCTTGCCGGCCGGGCAAGAGACCCAGTACTTC. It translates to CASSLPAGQETQYF.

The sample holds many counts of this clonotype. CDR3 DNA: TGTGCCAGCAGTTCCCGCGGGGGATTCAATCAGCCCCAGCATTTT. It is translated as CASSSRGGFNQPQHF. V and J are TRBV6-2 or TRBV6-3 and TRBJ1-5; D may be TRBD1 (5 bases). Trimming left V 4 bases short and J 3 bases short, with 13 bases between. The germline V gene has CDR1 MNHEY and CDR2 SVGEGT. The CDR3 extends over 15 amino acids.

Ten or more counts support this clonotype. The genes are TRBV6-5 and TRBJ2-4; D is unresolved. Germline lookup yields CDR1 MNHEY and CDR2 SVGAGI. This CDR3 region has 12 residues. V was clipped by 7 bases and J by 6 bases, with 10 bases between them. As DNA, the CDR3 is TGTGCCAGCAAAGGATCCGGAAACATTCAGTACTTC. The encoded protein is CASKGSGNIQYF.

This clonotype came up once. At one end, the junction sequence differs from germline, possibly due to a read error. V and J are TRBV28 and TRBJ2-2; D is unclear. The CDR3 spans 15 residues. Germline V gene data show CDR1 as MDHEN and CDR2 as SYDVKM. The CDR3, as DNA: TGTGCCAGCAGTTTTCTTAACATAAAAACCGCGGAGCTGTTTTTT. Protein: CASSFLNIKTAELFF.

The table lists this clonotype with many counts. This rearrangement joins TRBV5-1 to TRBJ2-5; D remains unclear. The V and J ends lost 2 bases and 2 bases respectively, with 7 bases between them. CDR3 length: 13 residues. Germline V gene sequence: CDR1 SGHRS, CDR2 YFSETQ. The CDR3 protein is CASSLTIQETQYF. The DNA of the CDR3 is TGCGCCAGCAGCTTAACCATTCAAGAGACCCAGTACTTC.

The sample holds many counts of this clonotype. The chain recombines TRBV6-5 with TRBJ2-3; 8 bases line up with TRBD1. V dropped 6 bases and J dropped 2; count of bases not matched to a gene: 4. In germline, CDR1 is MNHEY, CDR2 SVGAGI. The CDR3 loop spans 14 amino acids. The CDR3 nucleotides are TGTGCCAGCAGAGACAGGGGAACCACAGATACGCAGTATTTT. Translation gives CASRDRGTTDTQYF.

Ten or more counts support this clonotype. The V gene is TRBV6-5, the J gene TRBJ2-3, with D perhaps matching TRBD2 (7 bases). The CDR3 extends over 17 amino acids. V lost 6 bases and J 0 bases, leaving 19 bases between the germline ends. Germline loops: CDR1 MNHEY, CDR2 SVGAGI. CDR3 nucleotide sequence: TGTGCCAGCAGCCCGTCCTGGGGGGGCACTAGCACAGATACGCAGTATTTT. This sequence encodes CASSPSWGGTSTDTQYF.